Sequencing of this TCR beta chain was carried out in a study of T cell repertoires in cytomegalovirus infection. On the study more broadly: Recently described HLA-C-restricted plus well-studied HLA-B-restricted CMV epitopes were used. It can be stated that public TCR beta signatures indicated CMV infection as well as a matching HLA type. Study-level findings and limits: The response measured ex vivo was dominated by TCR beta clonotypes (HLA-C-restricted and CMV-specific). Accumulated public TCR beta family frequency recognized individuals carrying CMV together with the relevant HLA.

Note on this clonotype: What it binds is not known.

TCRdb re-called the reads through MiXCR, storing one row per CDR3 protein. The sample holds 750,000 to 900,000 distinct CDR3 sequences, 25% to 35% seen once. The sequences come from cultured CD8+ T cells from PBMCs, collected from culture after CMV antigen stimulation. The sequence was collected from a human donor in good health (CMV status not recorded). Some clones in this sample may be carry-over from other donors' samples.

The CDR3 region is CASSLTPRYRGNEQFF. CDR3 bases: TGTGCCAGCAGCTTGACCCCGAGGTACAGGGGGAATGAGCAGTTCTTC. The genes are TRBV5-8 and TRBJ2-1; 8 bases are a match to TRBD1. The CDR3 is 16 amino acids. Germline values: CDR1 SGHTS, CDR2 YDEGEE. The junction had 10 bases not matched to a gene; V was cut back by 1 base and J by 7 bases.